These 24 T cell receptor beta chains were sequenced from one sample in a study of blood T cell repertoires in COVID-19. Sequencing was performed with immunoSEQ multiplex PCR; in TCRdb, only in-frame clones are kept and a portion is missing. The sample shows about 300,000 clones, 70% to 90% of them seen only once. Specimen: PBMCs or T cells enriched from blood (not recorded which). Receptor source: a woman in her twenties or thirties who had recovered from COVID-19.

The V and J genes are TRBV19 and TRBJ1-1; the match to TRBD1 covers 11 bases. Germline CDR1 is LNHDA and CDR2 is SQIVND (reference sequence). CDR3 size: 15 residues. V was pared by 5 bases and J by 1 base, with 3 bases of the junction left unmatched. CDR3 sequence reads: CASSQDRGRNTEAFF. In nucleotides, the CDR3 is TGTGCCAGTAGTCAGGACAGGGGGCGGAACACTGAAGCTTTCTTT.

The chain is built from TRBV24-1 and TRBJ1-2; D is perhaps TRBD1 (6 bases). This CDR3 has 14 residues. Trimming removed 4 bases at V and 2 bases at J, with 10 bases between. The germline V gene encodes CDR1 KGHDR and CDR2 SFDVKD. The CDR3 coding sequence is TGTGCCACCAGTGACTCAGGGGCAAACTATGGCTACACCTTC. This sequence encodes CATSDSGANYGYTF.

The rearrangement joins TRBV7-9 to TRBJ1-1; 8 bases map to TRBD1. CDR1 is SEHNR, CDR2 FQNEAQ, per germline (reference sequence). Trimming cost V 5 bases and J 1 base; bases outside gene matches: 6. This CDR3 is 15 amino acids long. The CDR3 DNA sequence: TGTGCCAGCAGCCACGTCGGGACAGGGAACACTGAAGCTTTCTTT. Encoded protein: CASSHVGTGNTEAFF. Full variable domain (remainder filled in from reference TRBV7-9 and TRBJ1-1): DTGVSQNPRHKITKRGQNVTFRCDPISEHNRLYWYRQTLGQGPEFLTYFQNEAQLEKSRLLSDRFSAERPKGSFSTLEIQRTEQGDSAMYLCASSHVGTGNTEAFFGQGTRLTVV.

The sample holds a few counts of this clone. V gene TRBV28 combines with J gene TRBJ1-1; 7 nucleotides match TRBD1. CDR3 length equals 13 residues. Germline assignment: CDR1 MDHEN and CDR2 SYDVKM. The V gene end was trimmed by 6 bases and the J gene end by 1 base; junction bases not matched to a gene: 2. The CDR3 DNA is TGTGCCAGCAGCCGGGACAGGAACACTGAAGCTTTCTTT. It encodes CASSRDRNTEAFF.

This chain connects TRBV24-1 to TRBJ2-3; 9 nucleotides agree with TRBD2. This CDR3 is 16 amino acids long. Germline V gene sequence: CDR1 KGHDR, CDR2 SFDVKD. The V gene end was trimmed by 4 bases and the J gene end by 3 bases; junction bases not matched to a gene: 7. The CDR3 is CATSEAPTSGTDTQYF. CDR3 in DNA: TGTGCCACCAGTGAAGCCCCGACTAGCGGAACAGATACGCAGTATTTT.

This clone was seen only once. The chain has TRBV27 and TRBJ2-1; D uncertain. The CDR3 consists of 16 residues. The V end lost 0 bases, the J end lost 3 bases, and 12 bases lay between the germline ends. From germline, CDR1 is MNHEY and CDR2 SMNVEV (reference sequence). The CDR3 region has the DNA TGTGCCAGCAGTTTATCGGGCAGACCCCTCTACAATGAGCAGTTCTTC. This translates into CASSLSGRPLYNEQFF.

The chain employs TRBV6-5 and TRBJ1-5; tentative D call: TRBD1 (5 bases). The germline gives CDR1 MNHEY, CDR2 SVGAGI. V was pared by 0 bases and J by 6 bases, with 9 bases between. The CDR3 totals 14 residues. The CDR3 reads CASSYSPGIQPQHF. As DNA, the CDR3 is TGTGCCAGCAGTTACTCGCCAGGGATTCAGCCCCAGCATTTT.

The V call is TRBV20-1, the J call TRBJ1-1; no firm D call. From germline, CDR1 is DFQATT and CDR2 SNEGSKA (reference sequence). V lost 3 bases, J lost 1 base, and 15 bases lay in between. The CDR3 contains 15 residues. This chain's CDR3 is CSASQLGQANTEAFF. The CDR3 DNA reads TGCAGTGCTAGTCAATTGGGCCAGGCGAACACTGAAGCTTTCTTT.

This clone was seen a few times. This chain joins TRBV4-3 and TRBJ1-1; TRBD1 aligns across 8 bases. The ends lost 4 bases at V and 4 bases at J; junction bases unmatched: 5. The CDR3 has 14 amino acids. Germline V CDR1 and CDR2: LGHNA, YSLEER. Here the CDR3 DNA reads TGCGCCAGCAGCCGGGGAACAGGGGGCACTGAAGCTTTCTTT. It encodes CASSRGTGGTEAFF.

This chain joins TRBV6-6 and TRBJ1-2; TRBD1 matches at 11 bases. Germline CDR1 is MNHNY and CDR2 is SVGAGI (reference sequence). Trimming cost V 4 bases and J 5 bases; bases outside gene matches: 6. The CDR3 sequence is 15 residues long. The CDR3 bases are TGTGCCAGCAGTTCGGGACAGGGGGTGAAGTATGGCTACACCTTC. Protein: CASSSGQGVKYGYTF.

CDR3 sequence (DNA): TGCGCCAGCAGCTTGGTGTCAGGGGGACCCTACGAGCAGTACTTC. This gives the protein CASSLVSGGPYEQYF. The genes are TRBV5-1 and TRBJ2-7; 7 bases line up with TRBD1. The CDR3 spans 15 residues. Germline assignment: CDR1 SGHRS and CDR2 YFSETQ. Trimming at V came to 0 bases and at J to 2 bases, leaving 5 bases not matched to a gene.

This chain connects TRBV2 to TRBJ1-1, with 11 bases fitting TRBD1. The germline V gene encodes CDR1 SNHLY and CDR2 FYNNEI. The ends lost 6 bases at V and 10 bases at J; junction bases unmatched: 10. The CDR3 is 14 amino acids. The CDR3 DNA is TGTGCCAGCAGGTATCGGACAGGGGGCGTACGAGCTTTCTTT. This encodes CASRYRTGGVRAFF.

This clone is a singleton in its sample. CDR3 region: CASSLRREDGYTF. The CDR3 DNA sequence: TGTGCCAGCAGCCTGAGGAGGGAAGATGGCTACACCTTC. The chain carries TRBV7-3 and TRBJ1-2; D not resolved. V was cut by 5 bases and J by 6 bases, with 13 bases left in between. Germline CDR1 and CDR2: SGHTA and FQGTGA. The CDR3 runs to 13 residues.

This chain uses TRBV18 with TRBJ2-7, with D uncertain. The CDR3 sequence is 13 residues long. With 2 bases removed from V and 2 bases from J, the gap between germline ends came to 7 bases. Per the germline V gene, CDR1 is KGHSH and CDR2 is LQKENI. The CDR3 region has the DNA TGTGCCAGCTCACCAGCGGTTACCTACGAGCAGTACTTC. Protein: CASSPAVTYEQYF.

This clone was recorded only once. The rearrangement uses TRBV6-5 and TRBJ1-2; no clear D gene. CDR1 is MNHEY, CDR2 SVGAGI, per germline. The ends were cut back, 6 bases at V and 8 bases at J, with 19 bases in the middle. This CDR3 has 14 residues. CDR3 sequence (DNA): TGTGCCAGCAGCCCCTCAGTGGGCCCTGGGGGCTACACCTTC. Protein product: CASSPSVGPGGYTF.

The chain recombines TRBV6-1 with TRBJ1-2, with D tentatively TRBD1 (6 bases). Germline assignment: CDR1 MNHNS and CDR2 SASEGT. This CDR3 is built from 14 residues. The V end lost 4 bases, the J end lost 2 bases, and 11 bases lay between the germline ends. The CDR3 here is CASSGAQGNYGYTF. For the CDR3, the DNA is TGTGCCAGCAGTGGAGCTCAGGGGAACTATGGCTACACCTTC.

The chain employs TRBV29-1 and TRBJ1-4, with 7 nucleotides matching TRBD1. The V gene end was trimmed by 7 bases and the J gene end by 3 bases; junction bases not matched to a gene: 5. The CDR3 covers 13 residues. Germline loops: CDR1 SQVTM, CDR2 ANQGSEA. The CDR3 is CSAGGQPNEKLFF. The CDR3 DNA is TGCAGCGCCGGGGGACAGCCTAATGAAAAACTGTTTTTT.

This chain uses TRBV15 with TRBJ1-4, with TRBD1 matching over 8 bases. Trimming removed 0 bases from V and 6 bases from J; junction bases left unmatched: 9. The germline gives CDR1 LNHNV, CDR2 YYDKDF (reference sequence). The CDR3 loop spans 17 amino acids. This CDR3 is CATSRDPQGAGDEKLFF. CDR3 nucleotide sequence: TGTGCCACCAGCAGAGATCCCCAGGGGGCAGGCGATGAAAAACTGTTTTTT.

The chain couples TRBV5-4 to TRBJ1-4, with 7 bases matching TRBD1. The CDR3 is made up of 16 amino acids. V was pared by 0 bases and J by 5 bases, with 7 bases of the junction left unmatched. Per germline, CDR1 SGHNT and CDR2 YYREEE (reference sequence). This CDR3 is CASSLEGQRMNEKLFF. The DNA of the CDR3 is TGTGCCAGCAGCTTGGAGGGACAGCGCATGAATGAAAAACTGTTTTTT.

CDR3 region: CAWAPNGVAGNTIYF. CDR3 in DNA: TGTGCCTGGGCGCCTAACGGGGTTGCAGGAAACACCATATATTTT. The J gene is TRBJ1-3, the V gene TRBV30; D is unclear. CDR1 and CDR2 (germline): GTSNPN, SVGIG (reference sequence). The CDR3 has 15 residues. V was trimmed by 5 bases and J by 4 bases, leaving 18 bases between them.

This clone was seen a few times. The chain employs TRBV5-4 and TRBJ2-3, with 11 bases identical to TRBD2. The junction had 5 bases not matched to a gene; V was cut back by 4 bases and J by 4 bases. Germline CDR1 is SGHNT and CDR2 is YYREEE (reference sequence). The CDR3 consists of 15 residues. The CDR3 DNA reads TGTGCCAGCAGCCTTGGGGGACTAGCGGCAGATACGCAGTATTTT. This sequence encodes CASSLGGLAADTQYF.

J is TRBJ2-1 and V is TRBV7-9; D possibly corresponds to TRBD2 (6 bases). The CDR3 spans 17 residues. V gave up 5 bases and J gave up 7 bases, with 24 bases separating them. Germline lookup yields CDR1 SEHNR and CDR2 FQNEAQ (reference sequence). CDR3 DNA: TGTGCCAGCAGCCTCCTGAGTACATTTATGGGGAGGAATGAGCAGTTCTTC. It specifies CASSLLSTFMGRNEQFF.

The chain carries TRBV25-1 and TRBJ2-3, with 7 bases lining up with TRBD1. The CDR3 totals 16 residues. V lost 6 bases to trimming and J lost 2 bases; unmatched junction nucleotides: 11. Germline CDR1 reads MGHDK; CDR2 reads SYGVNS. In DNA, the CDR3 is TGTGCCAGCAGCATCTTACCGACAGGGAACACAGATACGCAGTATTTT. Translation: CASSILPTGNTDTQYF.

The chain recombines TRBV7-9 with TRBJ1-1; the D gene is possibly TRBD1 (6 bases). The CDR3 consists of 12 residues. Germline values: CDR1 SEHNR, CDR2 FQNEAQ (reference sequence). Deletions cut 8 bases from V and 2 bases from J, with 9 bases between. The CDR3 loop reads CASLQGNTEAFF. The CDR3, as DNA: TGTGCCAGCCTACAGGGTAACACTGAAGCTTTCTTT.